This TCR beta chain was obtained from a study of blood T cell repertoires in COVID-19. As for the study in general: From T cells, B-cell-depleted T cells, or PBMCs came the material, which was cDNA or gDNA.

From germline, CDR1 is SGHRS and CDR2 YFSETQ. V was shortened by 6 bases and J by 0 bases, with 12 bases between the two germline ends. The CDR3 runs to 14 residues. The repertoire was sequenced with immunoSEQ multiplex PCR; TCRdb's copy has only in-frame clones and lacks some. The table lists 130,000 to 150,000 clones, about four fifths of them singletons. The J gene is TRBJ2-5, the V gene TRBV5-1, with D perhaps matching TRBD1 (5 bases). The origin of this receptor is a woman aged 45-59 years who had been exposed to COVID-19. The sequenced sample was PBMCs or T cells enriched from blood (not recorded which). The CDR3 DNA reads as TGCGCCAGCATGGTAGGGGTTGACCAAGAGACCCAGTACTTC. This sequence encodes CASMVGVDQETQYF.